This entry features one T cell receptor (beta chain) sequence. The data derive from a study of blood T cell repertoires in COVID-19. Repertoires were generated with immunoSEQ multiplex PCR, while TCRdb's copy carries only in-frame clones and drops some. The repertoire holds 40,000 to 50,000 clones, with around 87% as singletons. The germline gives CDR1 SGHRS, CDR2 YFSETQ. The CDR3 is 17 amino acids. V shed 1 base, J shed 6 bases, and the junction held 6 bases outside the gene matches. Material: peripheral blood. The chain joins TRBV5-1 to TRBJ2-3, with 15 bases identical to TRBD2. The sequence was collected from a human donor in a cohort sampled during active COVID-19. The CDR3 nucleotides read TGCGCCAGCAGCTTGACGGGACTAGCGGGAGGCAGGGATACGCAGTATTTT. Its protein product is CASSLTGLAGGRDTQYF.